This is a list of T cell receptor beta chains from one sample in a study of T cell responses to AZD1222 COVID-19 vaccine. Profiling relied on immunoSEQ multiplex PCR, and the TCRdb table lists in-frame clones only, not all of them. The data show roughly 140,000 clones, around nine tenths seen once. The specimen comprised peripheral blood, sampled on day 0 of AZD1222 vaccination. All receptors come from an adult in good health. Each CDR3 is given with its conserved first and last residue. A D gene is named only where the DNA matches it firmly. Expanded clones get a size class; other rows say once, few or many, or leave the size out.

TRBD2 TRBJ2-1 TRBV7-2 - CASTPRTSGYNEQFF TGTGCCAGCACCCCGAGGACTAGCGGTTACAATGAGCAGTTCTTC
TRBD2 TRBJ2-3 TRBV7-2 - CASSERRGGATTDTQYF TGTGCCAGCAGCGAGCGCCGCGGGGGGGCTACCACAGATACGCAGTATTTT
- TRBJ1-1 TRBV12-3/TRBV12-4 - CASSLIEGTEAFF TGTGCCAGCAGTTTAATAGAGGGCACTGAAGCTTTCTTT
- TRBJ1-1 TRBV2 - CASKLNTEAFF TGTGCCAGCAAACTGAACACTGAAGCTTTCTTT
- TRBJ1-2 TRBV19 once CASSIVLGNPNYGYTF TGTGCCAGTAGTATAGTTTTGGGCAACCCTAACTATGGCTACACCTTC
TRBD1 TRBJ2-2 TRBV27 - CASSFGTGNTGELFF TGTGCCAGCAGTTTTGGGACAGGGAACACCGGGGAGCTGTTTTTT
- TRBJ1-2 TRBV4-1 - CASSDLDRVYGYTF TGCGCCAGCAGCGATCTCGACAGAGTCTATGGCTACACCTTC
- TRBJ2-2 TRBV6-5 - CASGQVTGELFF TGTGCCAGCGGCCAAGTCACCGGGGAGCTGTTTTTT
- TRBJ2-4 TRBV5-8 - CASSRNGLALAKNIQYF TGTGCCAGCAGCCGGAACGGACTCGCCCTAGCCAAAAACATTCAGTACTTC
- TRBJ2-2 TRBV6-5 - CASFSVAATGELFF TGTGCCAGCTTCTCGGTAGCGGCCACCGGGGAGCTGTTTTTT
- TRBJ2-6 TRBV6-5 - CAIRSGNSGANVLTF TGTGCCATCCGTAGCGGCAACTCTGGGGCCAACGTCCTGACTTTC
- TRBJ2-5 TRBV6-1 - CASSETAAGAQETQYF TGTGCCAGCAGTGAAACGGCGGCAGGGGCCCAAGAGACCCAGTACTTC
- TRBJ2-1 TRBV3-1/TRBV3-2 - CASSQGLRQNEQFF TGTGCCAGCAGCCAAGGTCTCCGGCAAAATGAGCAGTTCTTC
- TRBJ1-1 TRBV28 - CASTTLGDTEAFF TGTGCCAGCACCACTCTAGGGGACACTGAAGCTTTCTTT
TRBD2 TRBJ2-7 TRBV6-2/TRBV6-3 - CASSYTSSTSGSYEQYF TGTGCCAGCAGTTACACCTCATCGACTAGCGGGTCATACGAGCAGTACTTC
TRBD1 TRBJ1-2 TRBV25-1 - CASSGGTGRYGYTF TGTGCCAGCAGTGGTGGGACAGGGCGTTATGGCTACACCTTC
TRBD2 TRBJ2-7 TRBV7-6 - CASSLAPRLAGVYEQYF TGTGCCAGCAGCTTAGCCCCCCGACTAGCGGGGGTCTACGAGCAGTACTTC
- TRBJ1-3 TRBV11-3 - CASSNTPSGNTIYF TGTGCCAGCAGCAACACCCCCTCTGGAAACACCATATATTTT
- TRBJ1-1 TRBV29-1 - CSVAQGLRTEAFF TGCAGCGTAGCCCAGGGGTTACGCACTGAAGCTTTCTTT
TRBD1 TRBJ1-4 TRBV5-1 - CASSVIPGQLNEKLFF TGCGCCAGCAGCGTCATTCCGGGACAGCTTAATGAAAAACTGTTTTTT
TRBD2 TRBJ2-1 TRBV3-1/TRBV3-2 - CASSRTAGGYNEQFF TGTGCCAGCAGCCGTACAGCGGGGGGCTACAATGAGCAGTTCTTC
TRBD1 TRBJ1-1 TRBV5-1 - CASSRDRGNTEAFF TGCGCCAGCAGCAGGGACAGGGGTAACACTGAAGCTTTCTTT
- TRBJ1-2 TRBV29-1 - CSVEQGGYGYTF TGCAGCGTTGAACAGGGAGGCTATGGCTACACCTTC
TRBD1 TRBJ2-7 TRBV7-6 - CASSFRGSHRTGPPYEQYF TGTGCCAGCAGCTTTAGGGGTTCGCATCGGACAGGCCCTCCCTACGAGCAGTACTTC
TRBD1 TRBJ2-7 TRBV10-3 - CAISVQGAIGYEQYF TGTGCCATCAGTGTTCAGGGGGCCATAGGGTACGAGCAGTACTTC
TRBD2 TRBJ2-3 TRBV7-3 once CASSLTLGGGTDTQYF TGTGCCAGCAGCTTAACTCTCGGGGGGGGCACAGATACGCAGTATTTT
- TRBJ2-7 TRBV29-1 - CSVALPHEQYF TGCAGCGTTGCCCTCCCACACGAGCAGTACTTC
- TRBJ2-5 TRBV2 - CASAQGQETQYF TGTGCCAGCGCGCAGGGCCAAGAGACCCAGTACTTC
TRBD1 TRBJ2-3 TRBV7-3 once CASSLTGQGADTQYF TGTGCCAGCAGCTTAACGGGTCAGGGGGCAGATACGCAGTATTTT
- TRBJ2-1 TRBV19 once CASSIVAAGGIYNEQFF TGTGCCAGTAGTATAGTGGCGGCAGGGGGGATCTACAATGAGCAGTTCTTC
TRBD2 TRBJ2-7 TRBV28 - CASSFGVAGSYEQYF TGTGCCAGCAGTTTTGGAGTAGCGGGATCCTACGAGCAGTACTTC
- TRBJ2-5 TRBV29-1 - CSGDVSGTRTQYF TGCAGCGGTGACGTCTCAGGGACCAGGACCCAGTACTTC
- TRBJ1-1 TRBV19 - CASSIGGGPNEAFF TGTGCCAGTAGTATTGGGGGGGGGCCAAATGAAGCTTTCTTT
TRBD2 TRBJ2-2 TRBV7-9 - CASSFLAGGPNTGELFF TGTGCCAGCAGCTTCTTAGCGGGGGGGCCGAACACCGGGGAGCTGTTTTTT
- TRBJ2-7 TRBV7-6 - CASSFGTTYEQYF TGTGCCAGCAGCTTCGGGACCACCTACGAGCAGTACTTC
TRBD1 TRBJ1-1 TRBV6-5 - CASTPPKGAGEAFF TGTGCCAGCACTCCCCCAAAGGGGGCCGGGGAAGCTTTCTTT
TRBD2 TRBJ2-5 TRBV19 - CASSAGGRETQYF TGTGCCAGCTCAGCGGGGGGACGAGAGACCCAGTACTTC
- TRBJ1-6 TRBV14 - CASSQADRYNNSPLHF TGTGCCAGCAGCCAAGCAGACAGATATAATAATTCACCCCTCCACTTT
TRBD2 TRBJ2-7 TRBV5-4 few CASSLAGGPYEQYF TGTGCCAGCAGCTTGGCGGGAGGGCCCTACGAGCAGTACTTC
TRBD2 TRBJ2-3 TRBV6-1 - CASSGLAGEGTDTQYF TGTGCCAGCAGTGGACTAGCGGGGGAGGGCACAGATACGCAGTATTTT
- TRBJ1-1 TRBV27 - CASSLRGGVTEAFF TGTGCCAGCAGTTTAAGGGGTGGGGTCACTGAAGCTTTCTTT
- TRBJ1-1 TRBV7-6 - CASSTDDRLMNTEAFF TGTGCCAGCAGCACCGATGACAGATTAATGAACACTGAAGCTTTCTTT
- TRBJ2-7 TRBV6-5 - CASSKQPPDRYEQYF TGTGCCAGCAGTAAACAACCCCCCGACAGATATGAGCAGTACTTC
- TRBJ2-2 TRBV5-1 few CASSLVGSGELFF TGCGCCAGCAGCTTGGTGGGTTCCGGGGAGCTGTTTTTT
- TRBJ2-7 TRBV6-5 - CASSRGTAPYEQYF TGTGCCAGCAGCCGCGGGACGGCTCCCTACGAGCAGTACTTC